This T cell receptor beta chain was identified during a study of blood T cells in healthy people across ages. In the study overall: Template switching recovered approximately one barcoded beta molecule for every two T cells.

CDR1 MGHDK and CDR2 SYGVNS come from the germline V gene. CDR3 length: 13 amino acids. V lost 3 bases to trimming and J lost 8 bases, with 13 bases between them. The table lists this clonotype with a few counts. Collection of ten milliliters of peripheral blood was performed for each donor. Sample-barcoded 5' priming and a J-beta primer mix drove a second PCR of roughly 7 to 11 cycles. A tag from a template-switch adaptor with 12 random nucleotides marked each cDNA molecule. Sequencing recovered at least 2.5 million CDR3-containing paired-end reads from each sample. TCRdb fed the 5' RACE reads into MiXCR, producing one record per CDR3 protein. Here the sample spans roughly 800,000 distinct CDR3 sequences, 58% being singletons.

The chain uses TRBV25-1 and TRBJ1-2; tentatively, D is TRBD1 (6 bases). The sample was blood. The clonotype was recovered from a man in his thirties or forties in good health. CDR3 sequence (DNA): TGTGCCAGCAGTGAGGGGGCCAGGGAGGGCTACACCTTC. It yields the protein CASSEGAREGYTF.